This T cell receptor beta chain originates from a study of blood T cell repertoires in COVID-19. This CDR3 contains 14 residues. V was pared by 4 bases and J by 5 bases, with 5 bases of the junction left unmatched. Germline V lookup: CDR1 WNHNN, CDR2 SYGVQD (reference sequence). The data were produced by immunoSEQ multiplex PCR, yet TCRdb's version contains in-frame clones alone and is incomplete. The sample lists roughly 86,000 clones; 86% were seen once. The TCR comes from a man in his fifties or sixties with active or convalescent COVID-19. Sequencing input: peripheral blood. V gene TRBV10-1 combines with J gene TRBJ2-5, with TRBD2 matching over 9 bases. In nucleotides, the CDR3 is TGCGCCAGCAGTGCTAGCGGGGTCACGGAGACCCAGTACTTC. It codes for CASSASGVTETQYF.